The next 28 T cell receptor beta chains were all read from a single sample in a study of T cell changes during pregnancy in multiple sclerosis. Method: immunoSEQ multiplex PCR; TCRdb's copy keeps in-frame clones and lacks some. Of about 85,000 clones in the sample, just over 90% were seen once. Source: peripheral blood, taken in the first trimester of pregnancy. These receptors were taken from a female donor with multiple sclerosis, enrolled in a pregnancy study.

This chain uses TRBV14 with TRBJ2-1, with TRBD2 matching over 11 bases. V lost 2 bases to trimming and J lost 10 bases; unmatched junction nucleotides: 13. Germline values: CDR1 SGHDN, CDR2 FVKESK. This CDR3 region has 17 residues. In nucleotides, the CDR3 is TGTGCCAGCAGCCAATCGGGACTAGCGGAGTGGAGCGGGGAGCAGTTCTTC. This gives the protein CASSQSGLAEWSGEQFF.

The chain carries TRBV10-3 and TRBJ2-5, with D tentatively TRBD2 (5 bases). The CDR3 loop spans 15 amino acids. Trimming shortened V by 0 bases and J by 1 base, and 9 bases separated the two germline ends. The germline gives CDR1 ENHRY, CDR2 SYGVKD. CDR3 amino acids: CAISESGGSQETQYF. For the CDR3, the DNA is TGTGCCATCAGTGAGTCGGGCGGGTCCCAAGAGACCCAGTACTTC.

This chain links TRBV9 with TRBJ2-5; D is uncertain. The CDR3 is 12 residues long. Trimming pared 4 bases from V and 5 bases from J, leaving 9 bases between. Germline values: CDR1 SGDLS, CDR2 YYNGEE. The CDR3 reads CASSPVSETQYF. CDR3 DNA: TGTGCCAGCAGCCCCGTGTCGGAGACCCAGTACTTC. Drawing the rest from reference TRBV9 and TRBJ2-5, the complete variable domain is DSGVTQTPKHLITATGQRVTLRCSPRSGDLSVYWYQQSLDQGLQFLIQYYNGEERAKGNILERFSAQQFPDLHSELNLSSLELGDSALYFCASSPVSETQYFGPGTRLLVL.

The chain has TRBV5-4 and TRBJ2-3; 15 bases are a match to TRBD2. Germline loops: CDR1 SGHNT, CDR2 YYREEE (reference sequence). The CDR3 contains 19 residues. Germline trimming cut 2 bases from V and 2 bases from J; bases unmatched to any gene: 9. The CDR3 sequence: CASSFSGTSGRTFTDTQYF. Here the CDR3 DNA reads TGTGCCAGCAGCTTTTCCGGGACTAGCGGGAGGACCTTCACAGATACGCAGTATTTT.

The CDR3 DNA is TGTGCCGCCAGCAGGAAGGACGAGCAGTACTTC. It encodes CAASRKDEQYF. The chain is built from TRBV10-3 and TRBJ2-7; D remains ambiguous. The CDR3 is 11 residues long. The V end was cut by 11 bases, the J end by 5 bases, with 13 bases between. The germline CDR1 and CDR2 sequences are ENHRY and SYGVKD.

The V call is TRBV30, the J call TRBJ1-1, with D unresolved. V lost 3 bases and J lost 0, with 14 bases in between. The CDR3 has 15 amino acids. Germline values: CDR1 GTSNPN, CDR2 SVGIG (reference sequence). In DNA form, the CDR3 reads TGTGCCTGGAGATTTCAGGAAAGACTGAACACTGAAGCTTTCTTT. Residues: CAWRFQERLNTEAFF. The full variable domain, in which reference TRBV30 and TRBJ1-1 provide the parts outside the CDR3, is SQTIHQWPATLVQPVGSPLSLECTVEGTSNPNLYWYRQAAGRGLQLLFYSVGIGQISSEVPQNLSASRPQDRQFILSSKKLLLSDSGFYLCAWRFQERLNTEAFFGQGTRLTVV.

The chain combines TRBV2 with TRBJ1-4; maybe TRBD1 (6 bases). Trimming took off 2 bases at V and 3 bases at J, with 16 bases between the two ends. CDR1 and CDR2 (germline): SNHLY, FYNNEI. This CDR3 contains 17 residues. The CDR3 coding sequence is TGTGCCAGCAGTGAATTCTTAGGGGGGGGTCCTAATGAAAAACTGTTTTTT. It translates to CASSEFLGGGPNEKLFF.

Written as DNA, the CDR3 is TGTGCCAGCAGCTTATCTAGCGGATTATACAATGAGCAGTTCTTC. It is translated as CASSLSSGLYNEQFF. The chain employs TRBV5-6 and TRBJ2-1, with 7 bases aligning to TRBD2. From germline, CDR1 is SGHDT and CDR2 YYEEEE. The V segment lost 2 bases and the J segment 4 bases; nucleotides outside the gene matches: 6. This CDR3 spans 15 amino acids.

The J gene is TRBJ2-7, the V gene TRBV7-2, with 9 bases identical to TRBD1. CDR1 and CDR2 (germline): SGHTA, FQGNSA. The junction had 8 bases not matched to a gene; V was cut back by 4 bases and J by 7 bases. The CDR3 length is 14 residues. The CDR3 region has the DNA TGTGCCAGCAGCTCGGGACAGGGATTGAGGGAGCAGTACTTC. It specifies CASSSGQGLREQYF.

The V call is TRBV27, the J call TRBJ2-5; tentative D call: TRBD1 (5 bases). The V end was cut by 5 bases, the J end by 4 bases, with 14 bases between. Per the germline V gene, CDR1 is MNHEY and CDR2 is SMNVEV (reference sequence). The CDR3 consists of 14 residues. The CDR3 spells CASSIGHETETQYF. The CDR3 DNA reads TGTGCCAGCAGTATAGGACACGAGACAGAGACCCAGTACTTC.

This clone appeared a single time. The chain links TRBV15 to TRBJ2-5; D is perhaps TRBD1 (5 bases). V shed 6 bases and J shed 1 base, with 12 bases lying between them. Germline V gene lookup returns CDR1 LNHNV and CDR2 YYDKDF (reference sequence). This CDR3 comprises 14 residues. CDR3 region: CATRERRVQETQYF. Here the CDR3 DNA reads TGTGCCACCAGGGAACGCAGGGTCCAAGAGACCCAGTACTTC.

The rearrangement uses TRBV5-1 and TRBJ2-2; tentatively, D is TRBD2 (6 bases). The CDR3 contains 15 residues. V lost 2 bases and J 4 bases, leaving 12 bases between the germline ends. The germline CDR1 and CDR2 sequences are SGHRS and YFSETQ. The CDR3 sequence: CASSFGGSVTGELFF. CDR3 sequence (DNA): TGCGCCAGCAGCTTCGGGGGATCGGTCACCGGGGAGCTGTTTTTT.

V gene TRBV6-5 combines with J gene TRBJ2-2; a possible D gene is TRBD1 (5 bases). Germline CDR1 is MNHEY and CDR2 is SVGAGI. The length of the CDR3 is 12 residues. V was trimmed by 6 bases and J by 4 bases, leaving 6 bases between them. This chain's CDR3 is CASRGPTGELFF. DNA for the CDR3: TGTGCCAGCAGGGGGCCCACCGGGGAGCTGTTTTTT.

V and J are TRBV6-6 and TRBJ1-5, with 8 bases fitting TRBD1. Germline assignment: CDR1 MNHNY and CDR2 SVGAGI (reference sequence). This CDR3 spans 14 amino acids. V lost 2 bases, J lost 6 bases, and 3 bases stayed unmatched. The CDR3 loop reads CASSYETGVQPQHF. The DNA for the CDR3 is TGTGCCAGCAGTTACGAGACAGGGGTTCAGCCCCAGCATTTT.

This chain links TRBV19 with TRBJ1-6; the match to TRBD1 covers 8 bases. CDR1 is LNHDA and CDR2 is SQIVND in the germline V gene (reference sequence). This CDR3 contains 15 residues. V dropped 1 base and J dropped 8; count of bases not matched to a gene: 4. The CDR3 region is CASSIARGPDSPLHF. The CDR3 DNA is TGTGCCAGTAGTATAGCCAGGGGGCCGGATTCACCCCTCCACTTT.

The gene calls are TRBV7-6 and TRBJ2-3, with TRBD2 identical over 7 bases. The length of the CDR3 is 17 residues. V lost 5 bases to trimming and J lost 0 bases; unmatched junction nucleotides: 11. Germline CDR1 is SGHVS and CDR2 is FNYEAQ. The CDR3 spells CASSRGLVGPSTDTQYF. DNA of the CDR3: TGTGCCAGCAGCCGCGGACTAGTAGGGCCTAGCACAGATACGCAGTATTTT.

The chain is built from TRBV4-2 and TRBJ2-3, with TRBD2 matching over 7 bases. Germline CDR1 is LGHNA and CDR2 is YNFKEQ. The CDR3 is 18 residues long. The J segment lost 0 bases and the V segment lost 4 bases, leaving 13 bases of the junction unmatched. CDR3 nucleotide sequence: TGTGCCAGCAGCCGCGGGGAGCTAGCGGTGGGTAGCACAGATACGCAGTATTTT. It is translated as CASSRGELAVGSTDTQYF.

The rearrangement joins TRBV28 to TRBJ1-2; 8 positions match TRBD1. Germline CDR1 and CDR2: MDHEN and SYDVKM. V lost 5 bases to trimming and J lost 6 bases; unmatched junction nucleotides: 8. The CDR3 consists of 14 residues. The DNA of the CDR3 is TGTGCCAGCAGTAGGACAGGGCTTTTGCATGGCTACACCTTC. It codes for CASSRTGLLHGYTF.

This clone has just a few counts. The V gene is TRBV28, the J gene TRBJ2-7, with 9 bases fitting TRBD2. The CDR3 contains 16 residues. The V gene end was trimmed by 2 bases and the J gene end by 4 bases; junction bases not matched to a gene: 9. Per germline, CDR1 MDHEN and CDR2 SYDVKM. The DNA for the CDR3 is TGTGCCAGCAGTTTAGGGGCTAGCGGGACCCCATACGAGCAGTACTTC. This encodes CASSLGASGTPYEQYF.

The V call is TRBV6-5, the J call TRBJ1-2; D gene ambiguous. The CDR3 length is 13 residues. V gave up 5 bases and J gave up 4 bases, with 11 bases separating them. Germline loops: CDR1 MNHEY, CDR2 SVGAGI. The CDR3 region is CASSTGNLYGYTF. Written as DNA, the CDR3 is TGTGCCAGCAGTACGGGGAACCTCTATGGCTACACCTTC.

The chain recombines TRBV7-2 with TRBJ1-2; no firm D call. V lost 2 bases and J lost 4, with 17 bases in between. The length of the CDR3 is 16 residues. Germline V lookup: CDR1 SGHTA, CDR2 FQGNSA. The DNA of the CDR3 is TGTGCCAGCAGCTTACTAGGAGCGACGGCCGGCTATGGCTACACCTTC. Translating gives CASSLLGATAGYGYTF.

V gene TRBV7-6 combines with J gene TRBJ1-1; 9 bases map to TRBD1. This CDR3 contains 14 residues. Per the germline V gene, CDR1 is SGHVS and CDR2 is FNYEAQ. Trimming removed 5 bases from V and 4 bases from J; junction bases left unmatched: 5. DNA of the CDR3: TGTGCCAGCAGCATTCTGACAGGGGGCACTGAAGCTTTCTTT. Protein sequence: CASSILTGGTEAFF. The whole variable domain, filled in from reference TRBV7-6 and TRBJ1-1, reads GAGVSQSPRYKVTKRGQDVALRCDPISGHVSLYWYRQALGQGPEFLTYFNYEAQQDKSGLPNDRFSAERPEGSISTLTIQRTEQRDSAMYRCASSILTGGTEAFFGQGTRLTVV.

The CDR3 DNA sequence: TGTGCCAGCAGTGATGCGGGGGAGTACGAGCAGTACTTC. Amino acid sequence: CASSDAGEYEQYF. The genes are TRBV6-1 and TRBJ2-7; 7 bases are a match to TRBD2. Germline lookup yields CDR1 MNHNS and CDR2 SASEGT. The CDR3 covers 13 residues. With 3 bases clipped from V and 4 bases from J, the junction kept 3 bases outside the gene matches.

This clone was recorded once. The chain combines TRBV11-2 with TRBJ2-2; D call uncertain. V lost 4 bases and J lost 0, with 6 bases in between. CDR3 length equals 14 residues. The germline V gene encodes CDR1 SGHAT and CDR2 FQNNGV. CDR3 sequence: CASSWAANTGELFF. In nucleotides, the CDR3 is TGTGCCAGCAGCTGGGCAGCGAACACCGGGGAGCTGTTTTTT.

This rearrangement joins TRBV28 to TRBJ2-3; 8 nucleotides agree with TRBD2. CDR1 and CDR2 (germline): MDHEN, SYDVKM. J gave up 0 bases and V 8 bases, and 10 bases lay outside the gene matches. The CDR3 loop spans 16 amino acids. The CDR3 nucleotides read TGTGCCAGCCAGTCTAGCGGGCTGCTTAGCACAGATACGCAGTATTTT. Translation: CASQSSGLLSTDTQYF.

The chain couples TRBV7-9 to TRBJ1-4; 7 bases are a match to TRBD1. Germline-derived CDR1 and CDR2 are SEHNR and FQNEAQ (reference sequence). The CDR3 covers 14 residues. V was clipped by 6 bases and J by 8 bases; unmatched bases: 9. In DNA form, the CDR3 reads TGTGCCAGCAGTACGGACAGGAGGGGCGAAAAACTGTTTTTT. It yields the protein CASSTDRRGEKLFF.

A few counts support this clone. This rearrangement joins TRBV30 to TRBJ1-5, with D maybe TRBD1 (5 bases). With 0 bases removed from V and 6 bases from J, the gap between germline ends came to 15 bases. Germline values: CDR1 GTSNPN, CDR2 SVGIG (reference sequence). The CDR3 length is 15 residues. CDR3 nucleotide sequence: TGTGCCTGGAGTGTATACGGGACTAAGAGTCAGCCCCAGCATTTT. It codes for CAWSVYGTKSQPQHF.

The V call is TRBV5-1, the J call TRBJ1-1; 8 bases agree with TRBD1. Germline values: CDR1 SGHRS, CDR2 YFSETQ. The length of the CDR3 is 14 residues. The V gene end was trimmed by 3 bases and the J gene end by 3 bases; junction bases not matched to a gene: 4. The CDR3 here is CASSSGTGHTEAFF. CDR3 bases: TGCGCCAGCAGCTCCGGGACAGGACACACTGAAGCTTTCTTT.